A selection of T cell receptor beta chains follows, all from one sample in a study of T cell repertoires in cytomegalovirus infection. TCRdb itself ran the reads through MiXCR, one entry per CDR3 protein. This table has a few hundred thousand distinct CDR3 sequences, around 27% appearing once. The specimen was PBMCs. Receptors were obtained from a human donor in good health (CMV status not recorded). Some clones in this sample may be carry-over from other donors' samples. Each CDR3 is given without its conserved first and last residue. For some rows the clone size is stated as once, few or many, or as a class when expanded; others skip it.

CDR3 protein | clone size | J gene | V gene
ASSQVLGLAKNIQY | few | TRBJ2-4 | TRBV4-3
ASSTGTSGKDEQF | few | TRBJ2-1 | TRBV6-2/TRBV6-3
ASSRGDSSYEQY | . | TRBJ2-7 | TRBV12-3/TRBV12-4
ASTKGDRGYNEQF | few | TRBJ2-1 | TRBV6-2/TRBV6-3
ASSLAGGFSTDTQY | many | TRBJ2-3 | TRBV7-6
ASSPGRNEKLF | few | TRBJ1-4 | TRBV18
SARGGGRSSYNEQF | . | TRBJ2-1 | TRBV20-1
ASATAPQY | . | TRBJ2-3 | TRBV6-6
ASSPYEGTSTDTQY | . | TRBJ2-3 | TRBV4-1
ASSFPGNSPLH | many | TRBJ1-6 | TRBV7-2
AISLGQGASGYT | . | TRBJ1-2 | TRBV10-3
ASSFRAGGGYT | few | TRBJ1-2 | TRBV7-3
ASSRDGQDEQF | . | TRBJ2-1 | TRBV18
ASSYGAVTMNTEAF | once | TRBJ1-1 | TRBV13
ASSLRGLAGLYDEQY | many | TRBJ2-7 | TRBV7-4
ASSNRMNTEAF | . | TRBJ1-1 | TRBV2
ASSLVSGPNNEQF | many | TRBJ2-1 | TRBV7-8
ASSPPRQGDGYT | . | TRBJ1-2 | TRBV18
ASSPQRGSYEQY | many | TRBJ2-7 | TRBV7-2
ASSYSSGASSNQPQH | few | TRBJ1-5 | TRBV6-2/TRBV6-3
ASRTSSRYNEQF | many | TRBJ2-1 | TRBV19
ASSYRQGGRAF | . | TRBJ1-1 | TRBV6-5
ASWTGARETQY | few | TRBJ2-5 | TRBV27
ASSARSGRAGNEQF | . | TRBJ2-1 | TRBV11-2
ASRDVGGNGETQY | many | TRBJ2-5 | TRBV7-2
ASSSPGAGQPQH | few | TRBJ1-5 | TRBV28
ASLEVATRETQY | few | TRBJ2-5 | TRBV6-1
SARDSGGQAKNIQY | . | TRBJ2-4 | TRBV20-1
ASSPVFLAGNNEQF | . | TRBJ2-1 | TRBV18
ASSLYGGRGLDTQY | . | TRBJ2-3 | TRBV11-2
ASSPLRLLGNAETEAF | . | TRBJ1-1 | TRBV18
ASRSSLAHRETQY | . | TRBJ2-5 | TRBV6-5
ASSLDGIAG | few | TRBJ2-1 | TRBV11-2
ASSLAGLAYEQF | . | TRBJ2-1 | TRBV7-8
ASSFGVGSEAF | few | TRBJ1-1 | TRBV5-1
SVLGGRSYEQY | . | TRBJ2-7 | TRBV29-1
ASSPPLTRSTDTQY | . | TRBJ2-3 | TRBV28